The 14 T cell receptor beta chains below were found in one sample sequenced in a study of blood T cell repertoires in COVID-19. Sequenced by immunoSEQ multiplex PCR; TCRdb stores in-frame clones only, minus some. The data contain 220,000 or so clones, 82% of them singletons. Sequencing was performed on peripheral blood. All receptors derive from a woman older than 75 with COVID-19, enrolled during active disease.

The chain carries TRBV3-1 (or the pseudogene TRBV3-2) and TRBJ1-5; D might be TRBD1 (5 bases). Germline CDR1 and CDR2: LGHDT and YNNKEL (reference sequence). The CDR3 is 14 residues long. V was cut by 4 bases and J by 5 bases, with 12 bases left in between. CDR3 residues: CASSLRGVHQPQHF. The CDR3 DNA is TGTGCCAGCAGCCTTCGGGGGGTCCATCAGCCCCAGCATTTT.

This clone came up a few times. The chain carries TRBV6-5 and TRBJ2-4, with D tentatively TRBD1 (7 bases). The germline V gene encodes CDR1 MNHEY and CDR2 SVGAGI. The V and J ends lost 2 bases and 0 bases respectively, with 11 bases between them. This CDR3 has 16 amino acids. For the CDR3, the DNA is TGTGCCAGCAGTTACCAGGGGGACTTAGCCAAAAACATTCAGTACTTC. It translates to CASSYQGDLAKNIQYF.

Here the CDR3 reads CASSQVWGGKLFF. CDR3 coding DNA: TGTGCCAGCAGCCAGGTCTGGGGGGGCAAACTGTTTTTT. This chain joins TRBV3-1 (or the pseudogene TRBV3-2) and TRBJ1-4; possible D gene TRBD1, 6 bases. Trimming stripped 3 bases from V and 11 bases from J, with 13 bases between. Germline loops: CDR1 LGHDT, CDR2 YNNKEL (reference sequence). This CDR3 spans 13 amino acids.

This clone was picked up one time. V is TRBV27 and J is TRBJ2-3, with D uncertain. The V and J ends lost 5 bases and 0 bases respectively, with 12 bases between them. The CDR3 has 15 amino acids. The germline CDR1 and CDR2 sequences are MNHEY and SMNVEV (reference sequence). The CDR3: CASSGDGGSTDTQYF. For the CDR3, the DNA is TGTGCCAGCAGTGGAGATGGCGGAAGCACAGATACGCAGTATTTT.

The gene calls are TRBV4-3 and TRBJ2-2; 15 bases agree with TRBD2. The CDR3 is 19 amino acids. V trimming: 0 bases; J trimming: 4 bases; junction bases outside the gene matches: 6. The germline V gene has CDR1 LGHNA and CDR2 YSLEER. The CDR3 DNA follows: TGCGCCAGCAGCCAAGAAATAGGGACTAGCGGGAGGAGCACCGGGGAGCTGTTTTTT. Protein product: CASSQEIGTSGRSTGELFF.

The rearrangement joins TRBV28 to TRBJ2-7, with 10 positions matching TRBD1. CDR1 and CDR2 from the germline V gene are MDHEN and SYDVKM. J gave up 2 bases and V 7 bases, and 8 bases lay outside the gene matches. The CDR3 totals 15 residues. CDR3 coding DNA: TGTGCCAGCACCCCAAGGGGGACAGGGGCCTACGAGCAGTACTTC. Translating it yields CASTPRGTGAYEQYF.

V gene TRBV19 combines with J gene TRBJ2-4, with D perhaps matching TRBD1 (8 bases). CDR3 size: 14 residues. Germline V gene lookup returns CDR1 LNHDA and CDR2 SQIVND (reference sequence). The V end lost 6 bases, the J end lost 3 bases, and 12 bases lay between the germline ends. CDR3 DNA: TGTGCCAGTAGAACAGGGGGGGACAAAAACATTCAGTACTTC. Encoded protein: CASRTGGDKNIQYF.

The V and J genes are TRBV12-5 and TRBJ2-3; 11 positions agree with TRBD1. The CDR3 covers 19 residues. In germline, CDR1 is LGHNT, CDR2 FRNRAP. With V trimmed by 6 bases and J by 0 bases, 14 bases remained unmatched. The CDR3 DNA reads TGTGCTAGTGGGCTGGACAGGGGGCCACTCACGCCTAGCACAGATACGCAGTATTTT. This codes for CASGLDRGPLTPSTDTQYF.

The rearrangement uses TRBV2 and TRBJ1-3; maybe TRBD1 (5 bases). V was cut by 8 bases and J by 0 bases, with 11 bases left in between. The CDR3 consists of 14 residues. Germline CDR1 and CDR2: SNHLY and FYNNEI. The CDR3 DNA sequence: TGTGCCAGCGGCCAGGGTGTCTCTGGAAACACCATATATTTT. Protein: CASGQGVSGNTIYF.

The chain recombines TRBV10-3 with TRBJ2-1; TRBD2 agrees at 16 bases. The CDR3 consists of 18 residues. The V segment lost 6 bases and the J segment 0 bases; nucleotides outside the gene matches: 5. Germline CDR1 and CDR2: ENHRY and SYGVKD. The CDR3 is CAISPGLAGGSSYNEQFF. The CDR3 region has the DNA TGTGCCATCAGCCCGGGACTAGCGGGGGGGAGCTCCTACAATGAGCAGTTCTTC.

This rearrangement joins TRBV25-1 to TRBJ2-5, with TRBD2 matching 8 bases. CDR3 length: 16 amino acids. Germline lookup yields CDR1 MGHDK and CDR2 SYGVNS. V gave up 6 bases and J gave up 4 bases; unmatched junction bases: 13. The chain's CDR3 is CASSLLRAGGIETQYF. CDR3 coding DNA: TGTGCCAGCAGCCTCCTCAGGGCGGGGGGCATAGAGACCCAGTACTTC.

The chain has TRBV6-6 and TRBJ1-1; D remains ambiguous. V dropped 4 bases and J dropped 0 bases, with 3 bases sitting between them. CDR3 length: 12 residues. Germline CDR1 and CDR2: MNHNY and SVGAGI (reference sequence). CDR3 nucleotide sequence: TGTGCCAGCAGTTCGGTGAACACTGAAGCTTTCTTT. This sequence encodes CASSSVNTEAFF.

The chain employs TRBV3-1 (or the pseudogene TRBV3-2) and TRBJ1-5; unclear D gene. Looked up from germline, CDR1 is LGHDT and CDR2 is YNNKEL (reference sequence). This CDR3 spans 16 amino acids. V lost 2 bases to trimming and J lost 2 bases, with 13 bases between them. This CDR3 reads CASSQSSGSGNQPQHF. CDR3 coding DNA: TGTGCCAGCAGCCAAAGTTCGGGGTCCGGCAATCAGCCCCAGCATTTT.

This chain connects TRBV2 to TRBJ1-2; D might be TRBD1 (6 bases). V dropped 4 bases and J dropped 8 bases, with 8 bases sitting between them. This CDR3 has 11 residues. CDR1 and CDR2 from the germline V gene are SNHLY and FYNNEI. The DNA of the CDR3 is TGTGCCAGCAGTGCGGACAGCGGCTACACCTTC. This codes for CASSADSGYTF. The whole variable domain, remainder taken from reference TRBV2 and TRBJ1-2, is EPEVTQTPSHQVTQMGQEVILRCVPISNHLYFYWYRQILGQKVEFLVSFYNNEISEKSEIFDDQFSVERPDGSNFTLKIRSTKLEDSAMYFCASSADSGYTFGSGTRLTVV.